This T cell receptor (beta chain) was obtained from a study of shared clonotypes between healthy human individuals (dated by TCRdb to 2018 to 2020). A note on the overall study: The cohort included three men and a couple of women between 18 and 49 years of age. To estimate repertoire size and how much clonotype sharing occurs between individuals, the study deeply sequenced the blood TCR repertoires of 4 to 6 healthy adults. Per donor, leukapheresis produced somewhere between about 0.9 and 9 billion PBMCs. For each donor, three plates each were used for CD4 naive and CD4 memory, two plates were used for CD8 naive, and one plate was used for CD8 memory. Different laboratories and diverse techniques were used to prepare libraries and sequence TCR repertoires, to increase sequencing depth and limit assay-specific biases. General findings and caveats noted by the study authors: Sampling was restricted to blood, and TCR repertoires in tissue are likely to differ from TCR repertoires in blood. Sharing across a handful of donors was observed for about 5% of naive CD4, 3% to 3.5% of naive CD8, over 2% of memory CD4, and 0.4% of memory CD8 clonotypes. Larger estimated clonotype richness was generally found for naive subsets than for memory subsets. Incomplete sequencing was indicated by rarefaction of sorted-subset datasets, despite the large sequencing depth. Based on pairwise subsampling, the degree of clonotype sharing among donors was expected to be affected by sequencing depth. Because the study included only a small number of donors, the genetic and exposure-history diversity represented was limited. Compared with non-shared clonotypes, the clonotypes found in all four sorted-subset donors had higher generation probabilities.

CD8 naive samples were obtained by positive selection for CCR7 among CD45RO-negative cells, yielding a CD45RA+CCR7+ population from which TemRA cells were excluded. The donors were healthy, HIV-negative adults who had no recently reported acute infections or vaccinations. Every donor was a Caucasian adult residing in Nashville, Tennessee, USA. Blood was collected by leukapheresis, and PBMCs were isolated by Ficoll-Histopaque density gradient centrifugation and then cryopreserved in liquid nitrogen vapor phase. Analytical flow cytometry was used to check the purity and quantity of each magnetically sorted T cell population. From each sorted fraction, genomic DNA was isolated and quantified by UV absorbance on a Nanodrop 2000c. As to this clone: Its antigen is still unknown. No per-base quality is available; no much larger clone lies one base away.

Using the deep immunoSEQ assay, multiplex PCR amplified TCR CDR3 regions from genomic DNA. Extracted genomic DNA from each cell subset was spread evenly across all wells of several immunoSEQ 96-well plates, with each plate serving as a replicate. For sorted subsets, 150 to 250 ng of genomic DNA, equivalent to 25,000 to 35,000 T cell genomes, went into each replicate PCR. The purified libraries were quantified using a Qubit 3.0 fluorometer, sized with a Bioanalyzer 2100, and then quantified again using the KAPA Library Quantification kit. A separate single-read 150-cycle Illumina NextSeq 550 flow cell was used to sequence each immunoSEQ 96-well plate. The published analysis was carried out like this. Because the immunoSEQ output held only junctional sequences and lacked quality scores, the filtering could not match the filtering applied to full-length reads. To assign V/J genes and CDR3, sequences were annotated using PyIR, a Python wrapper for IgBLAST v1.9, with IMGT germline references. Reads with weak V/J assignments (E-value above 1e-6), missing CDR3, stop codons, out-of-frame junctions, or ambiguous translated residues were removed. V3J clonotypes were defined as sequences sharing the same inferred V gene, J gene, and CDR3 amino acid sequence. Percentage overlap between repertoires was computed as shared unique clonotypes divided by the size of the smaller repertoire. RTK rarefaction, the Chao1 estimator, and Recon v2.1 estimates of unobserved clonotypes were used to assess repertoire richness. For all TCRbeta clonotypes obtained by the gDNA method from a few donors, generation probabilities were computed with OLGA. As stored in TCRdb, this immuneACCESS dataset retains in-frame rearrangements with V and J assigned. A fraction of the clones does not appear; measured against another copy, unresolved V genes explain less than half of the discrepancy, and the remainder lacks a known reason. The V and J calls and clone size come from that table; D and trimming were worked out from the DNA. For this sample the table gives millions of clones, of which less than 95% were detected only once. The top ten constitute 1% to 1.3% of the sample.

Via the germline V gene (reference sequence), CDR1 is SGHNT and CDR2 YYREEE. The CDR3 spans 14 residues, from the cysteine through the phenylalanine. Left in the record is the CDR3 DNA by itself, 42 bases read in frame from the first base. The junction shows trimming of 4 bases on V and 1 base on J, plus 9 bases between the germline ends. The sequenced material came from naive CD8+ T cells sorted from blood. What this sample's cell subset or site label stands for: CD45RA+CCR7+. The receptor's source is a man between 18 and 29 years old in good health. The V gene is TRBV5-4 and the J gene is TRBJ1-3; TRBD1 is possibly the D segment (5 matching bases). CDR3 sequence: CASSMGGSGNTIYF. The DNA is as follows: TGTGCCAGCAGCATGGGGGGATCTGGAAACACCATATATTTT.